This passage covers 26 T cell receptor beta chains from one sample sequenced in a study of early T cells in non-severe SARS-CoV-2 infection. TCRdb re-called the 5' RACE reads with MiXCR, one entry per CDR3 protein. The sample holds 70,000 to 95,000 distinct CDR3 sequences, roughly 14% seen once. The source material was whole blood. The receptor source for this set is an adult who was a healthcare worker with PCR-confirmed SARS-CoV-2 infection or an uninfected control (not recorded which).

Remarks on this clonotype: The CDR3 ends on some other residue instead of the conserved phenylalanine or tryptophan, so this is likely a read error. The gene calls are TRBV12-3 or TRBV12-4 and TRBJ1-1; TRBD1 matches 7 bases. The CDR3 contains 17 residues. The V and J ends lost 7 bases and 4 bases, in that order; junction bases with no gene match: 18. The CDR3 nucleotides are TGTGCCAGCACCCGGAGACAGGGAGGCGGTCTTGCCACTGAAGCTTTCCTT. It codes for CASTRRQGGGLATEAFL.

V gene TRBV3-1 combines with J gene TRBJ2-5; a possible D gene is TRBD1 (6 bases). The CDR3 runs to 14 residues. V was clipped by 4 bases and J by 4 bases, with 13 bases between them. Per germline, CDR1 LGHDT and CDR2 YNNKEL (reference sequence). The CDR3 DNA sequence: TGTGCCAGCAGCCTCCACGGACAGCCAGAGACCCAGTACTTC. It encodes CASSLHGQPETQYF.

This clonotype occurred a few times. This chain links TRBV5-5 with TRBJ1-5, with 8 positions matching TRBD1. Unmatched junction bases numbered 3, after V lost 0 bases and J lost 4 bases. The CDR3 extends over 15 amino acids. CDR1 is SGHKS and CDR2 is YYEKEE in the germline V gene (reference sequence). The CDR3 bases are TGTGCCAGCAGCTTGGTCAGGGGGCAGAATCAGCCCCAGCATTTT. Protein product: CASSLVRGQNQPQHF.

The rearrangement uses TRBV12-3 or TRBV12-4 and TRBJ2-3; D is unclear. V was trimmed by 8 bases and J by 5 bases, leaving 20 bases between them. There are 15 residues in the CDR3. This CDR3 is CASFSETSSLDTQYF. The CDR3 DNA follows: TGTGCCAGCTTCTCCGAGACATCAAGTCTAGATACGCAGTATTTT.

This clonotype was seen at least ten times. This chain links TRBV19 with TRBJ2-1; 9 positions agree with TRBD2. The trim removed 6 bases at V and 10 bases at J, leaving 13 bases unmatched. CDR1 and CDR2 (germline): LNHDA, SQIVND (reference sequence). This CDR3 spans 15 amino acids. CDR3 bases: TGTGCCAGTAGGGTGGTGGCGGGGGGGCCTGGCGAGCAGTTCTTC. This sequence encodes CASRVVAGGPGEQFF.

This clonotype was seen only a few times. V usage is TRBV9 and J usage is TRBJ1-1, with D unresolved. In germline, CDR1 is SGDLS, CDR2 YYNGEE. The CDR3 loop spans 13 amino acids. V lost 0 bases, J lost 8 bases, and 11 bases lay in between. The chain's CDR3 is CASSVGAAEEAFF. The CDR3 nucleotides read TGTGCCAGCAGCGTAGGGGCAGCCGAAGAAGCTTTCTTT. The whole variable domain, filled in from reference TRBV9 and TRBJ1-1, reads DSGVTQTPKHLITATGQRVTLRCSPRSGDLSVYWYQQSLDQGLQFLIQYYNGEERAKGNILERFSAQQFPDLHSELNLSSLELGDSALYFCASSVGAAEEAFFGQGTRLTVV.

The table lists this clonotype with a few counts. The V and J genes are TRBV12-3 or TRBV12-4 and TRBJ2-5; D remains unclear. V gave up 8 bases and J gave up 2 bases, with 12 bases separating them. This CDR3 region has 13 residues. The CDR3 loop reads CASGPRLQETQYF. The DNA of the CDR3 is TGTGCCAGCGGGCCCAGGCTACAAGAGACCCAGTACTTC.

The V and J genes are TRBV10-3 and TRBJ1-5, with 7 nucleotides matching TRBD1. Trimming at V came to 3 bases and at J to 3 bases, leaving 5 bases not matched to a gene. The CDR3 covers 15 residues. Germline CDR1 reads ENHRY; CDR2 reads SYGVKD. The DNA for the CDR3 is TGTGCCATCAGTGACCCTAGGGGGCACAATCAGCCCCAGCATTTT. It yields the protein CAISDPRGHNQPQHF.

This clonotype appeared many times. The V gene is TRBV12-3 or TRBV12-4, the J gene TRBJ1-3, with D unresolved. The CDR3 spans 16 residues. The V gene lost 3 bases and the J gene lost 0 bases, with 12 bases spanning the gap. The CDR3 nucleotides read TGTGCCAGCAGTTTCGCCCCCGGATTCTCTGGAAACACCATATATTTT. Protein: CASSFAPGFSGNTIYF.

This clonotype was seen a handful of times. The V gene is TRBV19, the J gene TRBJ2-4; 10 positions agree with TRBD2. CDR3 length: 16 amino acids. CDR1 LNHDA and CDR2 SQIVND come from the germline V gene (reference sequence). V lost 5 bases and J lost 4; bases outside the gene matches: 8. The CDR3 here is CASSETSGQRKNIQYF. Written as DNA, the CDR3 is TGTGCCAGTAGTGAGACTAGCGGGCAACGAAAAAACATTCAGTACTTC.

The chain joins TRBV6-2 or TRBV6-3 to TRBJ2-7, with no clear D. V was cut by 8 bases and J by 0 bases, with 2 bases left in between. This CDR3 has 10 residues. Germline V CDR1 and CDR2: MNHEY, SVGEGT. Here the CDR3 DNA reads TGTGCCAGCGTCTCCTACGAGCAGTACGTC. Translating gives CASVSYEQYV.

This clonotype was picked up many times. The chain joins TRBV28 to TRBJ1-1; 9 positions agree with TRBD1. V gave up 8 bases and J gave up 2 bases; unmatched junction bases: 9. Germline V gene data show CDR1 as MDHEN and CDR2 as SYDVKM. CDR3 length: 15 residues. As DNA, the CDR3 is TGTGCCAGCCAGACACAGGGGGCTATTAACACTGAAGCTTTCTTT. Residues: CASQTQGAINTEAFF.

This clonotype was picked up a small number of times. The V gene is TRBV24-1, the J gene TRBJ2-3, with 8 bases that match TRBD2. Germline V lookup: CDR1 KGHDR, CDR2 SFDVKD. The ends lost 9 bases at V and 5 bases at J; junction bases unmatched: 12. This CDR3 is 15 amino acids long. The CDR3 sequence is CATGERGPTRDTQYF. In nucleotides, the CDR3 is TGTGCCACCGGGGAGCGGGGGCCGACCCGAGATACGCAGTATTTT.

The table lists this clonotype with a few counts. The chain couples TRBV10-3 to TRBJ2-3; 10 positions match TRBD2. Germline CDR1 is ENHRY and CDR2 is SYGVKD. With V trimmed by 3 bases and J by 4 bases, 7 bases remained unmatched. The CDR3 loop spans 16 amino acids. The DNA for the CDR3 is TGTGCCATCAGTGATGTGAGCGGGGGGGCCCCAGATACGCAGTATTTT. As protein: CAISDVSGGAPDTQYF.

This clonotype was observed a handful of times. This chain joins TRBV15 and TRBJ2-1; 10 bases match TRBD1. Trimming took 5 bases from V and 7 from J; bases not matched to a gene: 5. Germline assignment: CDR1 LNHNV and CDR2 YYDKDF (reference sequence). The CDR3 has 14 amino acids. The CDR3 DNA follows: TGTGCCACCAGCTCTTGGACAGGGGGGAATGAGCAGTTCTTC. Translated, it gives CATSSWTGGNEQFF.

The chain carries TRBV12-3 or TRBV12-4 and TRBJ2-1; no definite D call. The V end was cut by 7 bases, the J end by 2 bases, with 9 bases between. The CDR3 is 13 residues long. The CDR3 region is CASKAGAYNEQFF. The CDR3, as DNA: TGTGCCAGCAAAGCAGGAGCCTACAATGAGCAGTTCTTC.

The V and J genes are TRBV21-1 and TRBJ2-3; TRBD2 is the table's D call, not checked against the DNA. TRBV21-1 is reported as a pseudogene. This CDR3 is built from 16 residues. In nucleotides, the CDR3 is TGTGCCAGCAGCAAAGAGGAGATCGGCGGGACAGATACGCAGTATTTT. It specifies CASSKEEIGGTDTQYF.

The V gene is TRBV27, the J gene TRBJ2-1; 9 bases fit TRBD1. Trimming removed 4 bases from V and 5 bases from J; junction bases left unmatched: 15. Germline V CDR1 and CDR2: MNHEY, SMNVEV (reference sequence). CDR3 size: 18 residues. The CDR3 DNA sequence: TGTGCCAGCAGTTACTATGGGACCCGGGACAGGGTCGACAATGAGCAGTTCTTC. This sequence encodes CASSYYGTRDRVDNEQFF.

This clonotype was detected many times. The V gene is TRBV12-3 or TRBV12-4, the J gene TRBJ1-6; TRBD1 might be the D (5 bases). Trimming took off 2 bases at V and 7 bases at J, with 12 bases between the two ends. This CDR3 is built from 15 residues. The CDR3, as DNA: TGTGCCAGCAGTTTAAGGACAAAAAGAAATTCACCCCTCCACTTT. Translating it yields CASSLRTKRNSPLHF.

The rearrangement joins TRBV7-3 to TRBJ2-3; 11 positions match TRBD2. The germline CDR1 and CDR2 sequences are SGHTA and FQGTGA. V lost 4 bases to trimming and J lost 4 bases; unmatched junction nucleotides: 7. The length of the CDR3 is 16 residues. CDR3 nucleotide sequence: TGTGCCAGCAGCTCAGATAGCGGGGGGGCCTCAGATACGCAGTATTTT. It translates to CASSSDSGGASDTQYF.

The V call is TRBV20-1, the J call TRBJ2-2; 8 nucleotides agree with TRBD2. CDR1 and CDR2 from the germline V gene are DFQATT and SNEGSKA (reference sequence). The CDR3 is 13 residues long. The ends lost 3 bases at V and 6 bases at J; junction bases unmatched: 3. The CDR3 sequence is CSASSGASGELFF. CDR3 bases: TGCAGTGCTAGTAGCGGGGCCTCCGGGGAGCTGTTTTTT.

The sample holds many counts of this clonotype. The chain recombines TRBV11-2 with TRBJ2-1, with TRBD2 identical over 10 bases. This CDR3 is built from 18 residues. V was pared by 3 bases and J by 4 bases, with 12 bases of the junction left unmatched. CDR1 and CDR2 from the germline V gene are SGHAT and FQNNGV. The CDR3 sequence: CASSFRGGRTSGYNEQFF. CDR3 sequence (DNA): TGTGCCAGCAGCTTCCGAGGTGGCCGGACTAGCGGATACAATGAGCAGTTCTTC.

The rearrangement joins TRBV7-2 to TRBJ1-1, with 8 bases lining up with TRBD1. Germline CDR1 SGHTA, CDR2 FQGNSA. This CDR3 has 15 amino acids. Trimming removed 1 base from V and 4 bases from J; junction bases left unmatched: 5. The CDR3 here is CASSLGGQVGTEAFF. The CDR3 DNA reads TGTGCCAGCAGCTTAGGGGGACAGGTGGGCACTGAAGCTTTCTTT.

Only a few counts were recorded for this clonotype. The rearrangement joins TRBV6-1 to TRBJ1-2, with 8 nucleotides matching TRBD1. J lost 4 bases, V lost 0 bases, and 7 bases had no gene match. The length of the CDR3 is 16 residues. In germline, CDR1 is MNHNS, CDR2 SASEGT. Here the CDR3 reads CASSEAWGTGPYGYTF. The CDR3 DNA follows: TGTGCCAGCAGTGAAGCTTGGGGGACAGGACCCTATGGCTACACCTTC.

This clonotype was found a few times. The chain combines TRBV27 with TRBJ2-2; 9 bases match TRBD2. The CDR3 contains 16 residues. The V and J ends lost 6 bases and 9 bases, in that order; junction bases with no gene match: 14. In germline, CDR1 is MNHEY, CDR2 SMNVEV (reference sequence). The CDR3 region is CASSPRSVAGARELFF. Written as DNA, the CDR3 is TGTGCCAGCAGCCCCCGGTCGGTAGCGGGGGCCAGGGAGCTGTTTTTT.

The gene calls are TRBV19 and TRBJ2-5; 8 positions match TRBD1. Unmatched junction bases numbered 5, after V lost 9 bases and J lost 2 bases. CDR1 is LNHDA and CDR2 is SQIVND in the germline V gene (reference sequence). The CDR3 extends over 13 amino acids. CDR3 amino acids: CASQGTGQETQYF. The DNA of the CDR3 is TGTGCCAGCCAAGGGACAGGTCAAGAGACCCAGTACTTC.